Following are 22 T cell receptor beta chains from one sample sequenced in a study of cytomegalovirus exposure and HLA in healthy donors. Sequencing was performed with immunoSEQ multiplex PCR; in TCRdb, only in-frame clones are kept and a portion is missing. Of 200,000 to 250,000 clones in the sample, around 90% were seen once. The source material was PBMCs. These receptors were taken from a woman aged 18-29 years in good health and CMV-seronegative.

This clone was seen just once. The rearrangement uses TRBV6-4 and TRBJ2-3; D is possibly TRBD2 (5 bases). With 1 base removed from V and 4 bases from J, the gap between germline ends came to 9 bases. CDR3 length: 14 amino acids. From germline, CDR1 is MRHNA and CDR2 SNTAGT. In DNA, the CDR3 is TGTGCCAGCAGTGACTTCGAGGGTTCAGATACGCAGTATTTT. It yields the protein CASSDFEGSDTQYF.

The CDR3 loop reads CASSPTGTGKNTIYF. The CDR3 region has the DNA TGTGCCAGCAGCCCAACCGGGACAGGGAAAAACACCATATATTTT. This sequence joins TRBV13 and TRBJ1-3; 9 nucleotides agree with TRBD1. CDR1 and CDR2 from the germline V gene are PRHDT and FYEKMQ (reference sequence). This CDR3 spans 15 amino acids. With V trimmed by 5 bases and J by 6 bases, 8 bases remained unmatched.

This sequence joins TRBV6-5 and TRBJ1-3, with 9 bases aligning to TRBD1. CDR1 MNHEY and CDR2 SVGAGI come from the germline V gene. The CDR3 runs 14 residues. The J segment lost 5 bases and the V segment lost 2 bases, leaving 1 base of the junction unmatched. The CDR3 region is CASSYDRGRNTIYF. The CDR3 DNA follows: TGTGCCAGCAGTTACGACAGGGGGAGAAACACCATATATTTT.

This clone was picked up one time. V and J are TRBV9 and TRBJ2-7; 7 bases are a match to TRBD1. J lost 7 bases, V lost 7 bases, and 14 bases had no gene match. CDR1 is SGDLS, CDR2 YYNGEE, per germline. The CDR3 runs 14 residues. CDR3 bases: TGTGCCAGCTCAGGCTTGACAGGGCTAGGGGAGCAGTACTTC. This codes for CASSGLTGLGEQYF.

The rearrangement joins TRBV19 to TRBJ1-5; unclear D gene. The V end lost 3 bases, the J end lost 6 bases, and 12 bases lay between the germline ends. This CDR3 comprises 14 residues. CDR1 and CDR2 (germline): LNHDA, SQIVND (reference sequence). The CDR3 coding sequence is TGTGCCAGTAGTATCCCTTTACGGGGTCAGCCCCAGCATTTT. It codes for CASSIPLRGQPQHF. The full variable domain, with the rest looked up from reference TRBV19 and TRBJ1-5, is DGGITQSPKYLFRKEGQNVTLSCEQNLNHDAMYWYRQDPGQGLRLIYYSQIVNDFQKGDIAEGYSVSREKKESFPLTVTSAQKNPTAFYLCASSIPLRGQPQHFGDGTRLSIL.

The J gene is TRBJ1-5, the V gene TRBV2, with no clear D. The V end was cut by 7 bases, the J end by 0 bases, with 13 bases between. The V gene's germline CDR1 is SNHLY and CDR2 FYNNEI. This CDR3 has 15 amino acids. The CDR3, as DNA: TGTGCCAGCAATCACAGAGACTATAGCAATCAGCCCCAGCATTTT. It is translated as CASNHRDYSNQPQHF. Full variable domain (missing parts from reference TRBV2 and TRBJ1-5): EPEVTQTPSHQVTQMGQEVILRCVPISNHLYFYWYRQILGQKVEFLVSFYNNEISEKSEIFDDQFSVERPDGSNFTLKIRSTKLEDSAMYFCASNHRDYSNQPQHFGDGTRLSIL.

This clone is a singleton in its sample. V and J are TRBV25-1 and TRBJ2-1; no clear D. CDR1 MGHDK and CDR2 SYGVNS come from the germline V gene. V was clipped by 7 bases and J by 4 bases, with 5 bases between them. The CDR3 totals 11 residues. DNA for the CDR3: TGTGCCAGCACAACTTACAATGAGCAGTTCTTC. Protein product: CASTTYNEQFF.

DNA for the CDR3: TGTGCCAGCAGCTTTAAGGGACTAGCGGGGGGGAGCTCCTACGAGCAGTACTTC. As protein: CASSFKGLAGGSSYEQYF. The rearrangement joins TRBV7-9 to TRBJ2-7, with 16 bases aligning to TRBD2. CDR3 length equals 18 residues. V dropped 3 bases and J dropped 0; count of bases not matched to a gene: 5. CDR1 and CDR2 (germline): SEHNR, FQNEAQ (reference sequence).

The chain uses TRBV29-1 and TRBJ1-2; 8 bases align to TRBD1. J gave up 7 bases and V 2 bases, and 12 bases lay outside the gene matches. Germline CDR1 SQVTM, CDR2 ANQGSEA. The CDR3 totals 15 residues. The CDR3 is CSVELPIQGALGYTF. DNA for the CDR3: TGCAGCGTTGAACTGCCCATCCAGGGGGCGCTTGGCTACACCTTC.

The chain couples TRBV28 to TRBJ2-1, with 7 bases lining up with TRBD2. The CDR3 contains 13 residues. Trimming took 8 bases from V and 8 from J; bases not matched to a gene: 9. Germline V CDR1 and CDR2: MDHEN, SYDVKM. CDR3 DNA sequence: TGTGCCAGCCAGTGGGCGGGAGAAGATGAGCAGTTCTTC. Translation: CASQWAGEDEQFF.

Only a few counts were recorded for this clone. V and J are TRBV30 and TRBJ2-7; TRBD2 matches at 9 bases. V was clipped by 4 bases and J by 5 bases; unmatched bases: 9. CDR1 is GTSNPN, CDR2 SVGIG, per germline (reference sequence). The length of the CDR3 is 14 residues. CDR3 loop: CAWIAAGGPNEQYF. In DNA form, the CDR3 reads TGTGCCTGGATCGCTGCGGGAGGGCCCAACGAGCAGTACTTC.

The CDR3 region has the DNA TGTGCCAGTAGTATTGGGACCGGACAGGGTTCCTATGGCTACACCTTC. Protein product: CASSIGTGQGSYGYTF. The V call is TRBV19, the J call TRBJ1-2; 8 bases are shared with TRBD1. CDR1 is LNHDA, CDR2 SQIVND, per germline (reference sequence). This CDR3 is 16 amino acids long. Unmatched junction bases numbered 10, after V lost 3 bases and J lost 4 bases.

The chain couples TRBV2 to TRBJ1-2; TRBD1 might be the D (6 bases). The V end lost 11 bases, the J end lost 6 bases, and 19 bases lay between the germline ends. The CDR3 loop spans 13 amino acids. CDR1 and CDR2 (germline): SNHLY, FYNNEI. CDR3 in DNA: TGTGCCCCTCGTCGGGGGGGCGCCGATGGCTACACCTTC. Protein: CAPRRGGADGYTF.

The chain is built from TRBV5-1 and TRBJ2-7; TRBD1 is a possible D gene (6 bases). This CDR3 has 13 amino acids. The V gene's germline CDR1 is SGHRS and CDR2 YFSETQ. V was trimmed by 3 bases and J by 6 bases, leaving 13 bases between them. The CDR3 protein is CASSSPPGVEQYF. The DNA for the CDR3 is TGCGCCAGCAGCTCCCCACCAGGGGTCGAGCAGTACTTC.

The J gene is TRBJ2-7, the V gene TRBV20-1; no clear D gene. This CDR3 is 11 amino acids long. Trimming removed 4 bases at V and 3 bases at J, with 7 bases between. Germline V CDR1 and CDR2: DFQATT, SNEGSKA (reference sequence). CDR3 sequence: CSATTDYEQYF. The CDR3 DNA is TGCAGTGCTACGACTGACTACGAGCAGTACTTC.

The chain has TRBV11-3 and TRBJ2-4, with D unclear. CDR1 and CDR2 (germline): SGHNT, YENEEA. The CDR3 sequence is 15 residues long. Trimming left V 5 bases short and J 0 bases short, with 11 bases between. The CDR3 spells CASSPKSIAKNIQYF. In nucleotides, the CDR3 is TGTGCCAGCAGCCCGAAGAGCATAGCCAAAAACATTCAGTACTTC. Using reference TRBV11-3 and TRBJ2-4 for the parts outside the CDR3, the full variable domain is EAGVVQSPRYKIIEKKQPVAFWCNPISGHNTLYWYLQNLGQGPELLIRYENEEAVDDSQLPKDRFSAERLKGVDSTLKIQPAELGDSAVYLCASSPKSIAKNIQYFGAGTRLSVL.

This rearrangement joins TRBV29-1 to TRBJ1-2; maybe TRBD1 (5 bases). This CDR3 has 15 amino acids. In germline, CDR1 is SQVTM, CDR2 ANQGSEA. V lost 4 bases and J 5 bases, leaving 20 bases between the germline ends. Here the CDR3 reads CSVGNPLAGWYGYTF. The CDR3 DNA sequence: TGCAGCGTTGGTAACCCACTCGCAGGGTGGTATGGCTACACCTTC. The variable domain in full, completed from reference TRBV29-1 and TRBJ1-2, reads SAVISQKPSRDICQRGTSLTIQCQVDSQVTMMFWYRQQPGQSLTLIATANQGSEATYESGFVIDKFPISRPNLTFSTLTVSNMSPEDSSIYLCSVGNPLAGWYGYTFGSGTRLTVV.

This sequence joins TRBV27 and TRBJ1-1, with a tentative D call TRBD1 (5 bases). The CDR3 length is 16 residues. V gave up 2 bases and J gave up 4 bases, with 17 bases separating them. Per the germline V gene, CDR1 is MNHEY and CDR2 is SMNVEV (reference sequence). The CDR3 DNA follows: TGTGCCAGCAGTTTAAGGGGTGGTTGGGTAGGCACTGAAGCTTTCTTT. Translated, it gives CASSLRGGWVGTEAFF.

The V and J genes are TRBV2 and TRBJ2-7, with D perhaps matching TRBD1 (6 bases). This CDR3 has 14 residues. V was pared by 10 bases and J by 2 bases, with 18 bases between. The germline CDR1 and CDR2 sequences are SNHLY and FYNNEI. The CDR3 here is CANPRTANPYEQYF. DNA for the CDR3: TGTGCCAATCCCAGGACAGCAAACCCCTACGAGCAGTACTTC.

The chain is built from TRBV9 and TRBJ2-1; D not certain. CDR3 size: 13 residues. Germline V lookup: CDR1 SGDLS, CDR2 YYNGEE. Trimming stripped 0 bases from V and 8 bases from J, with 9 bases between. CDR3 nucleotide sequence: TGTGCCAGCAGCGTAGACTATCTGGATGAGCAGTTCTTC. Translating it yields CASSVDYLDEQFF.

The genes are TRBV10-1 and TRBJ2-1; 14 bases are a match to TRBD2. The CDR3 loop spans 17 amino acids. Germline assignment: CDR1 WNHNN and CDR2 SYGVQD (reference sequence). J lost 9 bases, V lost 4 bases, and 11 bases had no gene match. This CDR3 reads CASSATGTSGSRGEQFF. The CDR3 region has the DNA TGCGCCAGCAGTGCAACCGGGACTAGCGGGAGCCGGGGTGAGCAGTTCTTC.

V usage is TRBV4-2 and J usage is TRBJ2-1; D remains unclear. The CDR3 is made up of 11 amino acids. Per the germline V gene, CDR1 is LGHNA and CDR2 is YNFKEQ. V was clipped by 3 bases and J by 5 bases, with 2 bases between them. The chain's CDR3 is CASSHNNEQFF. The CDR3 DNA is TGTGCCAGCAGCCACAACAATGAGCAGTTCTTC.